The 2 T cell receptor beta chains below all came from one sample that was sequenced in a study of blood T cell repertoires in COVID-19. Sequencing was performed with immunoSEQ multiplex PCR; in TCRdb, only in-frame clones are kept and a portion is missing. The table lists around 150,000 clones, 77% of them singletons. What was sequenced was peripheral blood. Every receptor here comes from a woman aged 45 to 65 with active or convalescent COVID-19.

The table lists this clone with a count of one. The chain links TRBV5-4 to TRBJ2-7; 10 bases are a match to TRBD1. The CDR3 extends over 15 amino acids. V dropped 3 bases and J dropped 4; count of bases not matched to a gene: 7. The germline CDR1 and CDR2 sequences are SGHNT and YYREEE (reference sequence). The CDR3 loop is CASSSGTGDFYEQYF. The CDR3, as DNA: TGTGCCAGCAGCTCCGGGACAGGGGATTTTTACGAGCAGTACTTC.

The rearrangement joins TRBV4-3 to TRBJ1-2; 7 bases map to TRBD1. CDR3 length: 15 residues. V shed 2 bases and J 7 bases; nucleotides not matched to a gene: 10. Germline CDR1 LGHNA, CDR2 YSLEER. The DNA for the CDR3 is TGCGCCAGCAGCCAAAGCCGACAGGGCGGGTCTGGCTACACCTTC. It specifies CASSQSRQGGSGYTF.